The 14 T cell receptor beta chains in this list originate from one sample, sequenced in a study of radiation and T cells in renal cell carcinoma. Time point defined: blood 4 weeks post-SBRT, at nephrectomy. The treatment here: 15 Gy SBRT to primary tumor, nephrectomy 4 weeks later. Sequencing used immunoSEQ multiplex PCR; TCRdb keeps in-frame clones, though not all of them. The sample records some 78,000 clones, 80% to 90% being singletons. Sequences were derived from blood, sampled from a patient whose treatment included radiotherapy and nephrectomy. The source is a woman aged 70-85 years with renal cell carcinoma.

This chain connects TRBV28 to TRBJ1-5; weak D call: TRBD1 (6 bases). The germline V gene has CDR1 MDHEN and CDR2 SYDVKM. CDR3 length equals 14 residues. The V gene lost 6 bases and the J gene lost 3 bases, with 12 bases spanning the gap. The CDR3 DNA follows: TGTGCCAGCAGACAACAGGGAAACAATCAGCCCCAGCATTTT. This encodes CASRQQGNNQPQHF.

The chain has TRBV28 and TRBJ2-7; D uncertain. CDR3 length: 14 amino acids. With 6 bases removed from V and 0 bases from J, the gap between germline ends came to 12 bases. Germline CDR1 is MDHEN and CDR2 is SYDVKM. CDR3: CASSPPGYSYEQYF. The CDR3 DNA is TGTGCCAGCAGCCCCCCGGGTTACTCCTACGAGCAGTACTTC.

This chain connects TRBV7-3 to TRBJ2-7; D may be TRBD1 or TRBD2 (5 bases each). CDR1 SGHTA and CDR2 FQGTGA come from the germline V gene. V lost 0 bases, J lost 7 bases, and 13 bases lay in between. This CDR3 contains 14 residues. The CDR3 nucleotides are TGTGCCAGCAGCTTAACGTCGGGGACGGGGGAGCAGTACTTC. Amino acids: CASSLTSGTGEQYF.

The chain joins TRBV9 to TRBJ2-5; D not certain. The CDR3 has 15 amino acids. CDR1 SGDLS and CDR2 YYNGEE come from the germline V gene. Between the trimmed V and J ends, which lost 0 bases and 5 bases, there was a span of 14 bases. CDR3 protein: CASSVGGQYGETQYF. DNA for the CDR3: TGTGCCAGCAGCGTAGGCGGTCAATACGGGGAGACCCAGTACTTC.

This clone was seen a single time. The rearrangement joins TRBV5-6 to TRBJ1-6; D gene unclear. The germline gives CDR1 SGHDT, CDR2 YYEEEE. Trimming removed 0 bases at V and 7 bases at J, with 2 bases between. This CDR3 spans 12 amino acids. The CDR3 protein is CASSLANSPLHF. Written as DNA, the CDR3 is TGTGCCAGCAGCTTGGCCAATTCACCCCTCCACTTT.

This clone has just one count. CDR3 residues: CASSSRAGLPRDTQYF. The CDR3 region has the DNA TGTGCCAGCAGTTCTCGGGCGGGGCTGCCTAGGGATACGCAGTATTTT. The rearrangement uses TRBV6-5 and TRBJ2-3, with D possibly matching TRBD2 (6 bases). Trimming took 4 bases from V and 6 from J, leaving 20 bases between them. The CDR3 is 16 amino acids. Germline V gene lookup returns CDR1 MNHEY and CDR2 SVGAGI.

This chain links TRBV30 with TRBJ2-3; D unresolved. The CDR3 consists of 14 residues. CDR1 and CDR2 (germline): GTSNPN, SVGIG (reference sequence). V was cut by 0 bases and J by 2 bases, with 9 bases left in between. The CDR3 nucleotides are TGTGCCTGGAGTGTTGGTCAGCCCACAGATACGCAGTATTTT. It specifies CAWSVGQPTDTQYF.

This rearrangement joins TRBV19 to TRBJ1-5; D possibly corresponds to TRBD1 (5 bases). The CDR3 extends over 14 amino acids. Per the germline V gene, CDR1 is LNHDA and CDR2 is SQIVND (reference sequence). Trimming stripped 3 bases from V and 2 bases from J, with 8 bases between. CDR3 amino acids: CASSMMGRNQPQHF. In DNA form, the CDR3 reads TGTGCCAGTAGTATGATGGGGCGCAATCAGCCCCAGCATTTT.

This chain joins TRBV4-3 and TRBJ1-2, with a tentative D call TRBD1 (5 bases). The CDR3 has 15 residues. Germline CDR1 LGHNA, CDR2 YSLEER. The V and J ends lost 0 bases and 4 bases respectively, with 12 bases between them. The CDR3 loop reads CASSQEGAGSYGYTF. The DNA of the CDR3 is TGCGCCAGCAGCCAAGAAGGGGCCGGGTCCTATGGCTACACCTTC.

The chain joins TRBV6-5 to TRBJ1-2; D uncertain. Germline V CDR1 and CDR2: MNHEY, SVGAGI. CDR3 length equals 14 residues. Trimming cost V 2 bases and J 6 bases, with 13 bases left between them. The CDR3 DNA follows: TGTGCCAGCAGTTACGGACCTCCGGCCCATGGCTACACCTTC. Translated: CASSYGPPAHGYTF.

V is TRBV7-9 and J is TRBJ2-3; D perhaps matches TRBD2 (5 bases). The CDR3 is 13 residues long. Germline-derived CDR1 and CDR2 are SEHNR and FQNEAQ (reference sequence). Trimming removed 3 bases at V and 9 bases at J, with 13 bases between. The CDR3 nucleotides are TGTGCCAGCAGCTTCGGGATGCCCCCGACGCAGTATTTT. It codes for CASSFGMPPTQYF.

This chain links TRBV4-2 with TRBJ1-1; no definite D call. Trimming took 4 bases from V and 2 from J, leaving 8 bases between them. In germline, CDR1 is LGHNA, CDR2 YNFKEQ. The CDR3 runs 13 residues. The CDR3 DNA reads as TGTGCCAGCAGCCTTCGGGTTAACACTGAAGCTTTCTTT. Translated: CASSLRVNTEAFF.

A single count supports this clone. V and J are TRBV6-1 and TRBJ2-7; possible D gene TRBD2, 5 bases. CDR1 and CDR2 from the germline V gene are MNHNS and SASEGT. The CDR3 length is 12 residues. V was pared by 6 bases and J by 2 bases, with 8 bases between. The CDR3 sequence is CASSGGPYEQYF. In DNA form, the CDR3 reads TGTGCCAGCAGCGGAGGCCCCTACGAGCAGTACTTC.

The chain links TRBV28 to TRBJ1-2, with D tentatively TRBD1 (6 bases). The CDR3 covers 13 residues. The V gene lost 5 bases and the J gene lost 8 bases, with 15 bases spanning the gap. The germline gives CDR1 MDHEN, CDR2 SYDVKM. The CDR3 nucleotides read TGTGCCAGCAGTATTACAGGGATTCGCGGCTACACCTTC. Amino acid sequence: CASSITGIRGYTF.